This TCR beta chain is drawn from a study of cytomegalovirus exposure and HLA in healthy donors. Whole-study findings and limits: Later on, an analysis tied 15,000 to 20,000 TCR beta sequences to HLA alleles at 0.05 false discovery rate. DRB1 had the most TCR associations and HLA-C the fewest, a later analysis found, with rates varying by HLA locus. A later analysis found common viral pathogens apparently linked to several of the most significant clusters. Specificity of three CMV-associated chains for CMV antigens was verified in vitro.

The primer mix had 60 Vbeta and 13 Jbeta primers. Assay used: immunoSEQ multiplex PCR; TCRdb lists only in-frame clones, some missing. Of around 170,000 clones listed, over 70% are singletons. Germline V gene data show CDR1 as GTSNPN and CDR2 as SVGIG (reference sequence). The CDR3 sequence is 13 residues long. V dropped 7 bases and J dropped 2; count of bases not matched to a gene: 7. Points on this clone: No antigen is known for it.

The sequenced sample consisted of PBMCs. The chain couples TRBV30 to TRBJ1-1, with 7 positions matching TRBD1. This sequence was found in a man aged 50-59 years in good health and CMV-seronegative. CDR3 residues: CAYRQGYNTEAFF. In nucleotides, the CDR3 is TGTGCCTACAGACAGGGCTACAACACTGAAGCTTTCTTT.